This T cell receptor beta chain was identified in a study of blood T cells in healthy people across ages. CDR3 length: 15 residues. CDR1 is SGHKS and CDR2 is YYEKEE in the germline V gene (reference sequence). The J segment lost 7 bases and the V segment lost 6 bases, leaving 7 bases of the junction unmatched. A second PCR of 7 to 11 cycles used a sample-barcoded 5' primer and a J-beta primer mix. TCRdb re-derived calls from the 5' RACE reads in MiXCR, one entry per CDR3 protein. The sample contains over 1.5 million distinct CDR3 sequences, 49% of which appear only once. The chain carries TRBV5-5 and TRBJ1-6; 10 bases align to TRBD1. This clonotype was obtained from a woman aged 35 to 49 in good health. Sequenced input: blood. CDR3 protein: CASNIRQGANSPLHF. In nucleotides, the CDR3 is TGTGCCAGCAATATAAGACAGGGGGCAAATTCACCCCTCCACTTT.